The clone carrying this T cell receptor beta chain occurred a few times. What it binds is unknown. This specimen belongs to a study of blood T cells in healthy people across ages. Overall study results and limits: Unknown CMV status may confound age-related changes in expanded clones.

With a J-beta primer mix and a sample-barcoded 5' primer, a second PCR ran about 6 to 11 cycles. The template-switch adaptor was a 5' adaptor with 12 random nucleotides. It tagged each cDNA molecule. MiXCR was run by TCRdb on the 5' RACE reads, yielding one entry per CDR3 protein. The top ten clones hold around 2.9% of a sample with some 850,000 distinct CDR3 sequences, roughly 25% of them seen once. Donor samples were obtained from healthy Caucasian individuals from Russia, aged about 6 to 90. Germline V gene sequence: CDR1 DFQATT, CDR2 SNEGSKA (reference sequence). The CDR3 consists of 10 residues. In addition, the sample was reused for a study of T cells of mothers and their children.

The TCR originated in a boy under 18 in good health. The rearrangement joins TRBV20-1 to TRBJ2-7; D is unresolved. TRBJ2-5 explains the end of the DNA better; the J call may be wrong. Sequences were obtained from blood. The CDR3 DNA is TGCAGTGCTAATGCGGAGACCCAGTACTTC. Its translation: CSANAETQYF.